Described below is a single TCR beta chain sequence and its context. The sample is drawn from a study of CD8+ T cells in alopecia areata. Whole-study context: It was 6 to 18 months of tofacitinib, and then there were 6 months off drug.

This CDR3 is built from 13 residues. V lost 5 bases, J lost 0 bases, and 7 bases lay in between. Germline-derived CDR1 and CDR2 are SEHNR and FQNEAQ (reference sequence). As to treatment: oral pan-JAK inhibitor, 5-10 mg twice daily. Punch biopsies of lesional scalp, plus peripheral blood, were taken from alopecia areata patients. RNA extraction was followed by reverse transcription into cDNA, which acted as the sequencing template. Repertoires were generated with immunoSEQ multiplex PCR, while TCRdb's copy carries only in-frame clones and drops some. The sample holds over 250,000 clones, around three fifths seen once.

The chain links TRBV7-9 to TRBJ1-1; D is uncertain. Source: CD4+ T cells sorted from blood, taken between weeks 51 and 52, from a patient treated with tofacitinib. This clonotype originated in a human donor with alopecia areata. CDR3 bases: TGTGCCAGCAGCGCTAAAATGAACACTGAAGCTTTCTTT. It yields the protein CASSAKMNTEAFF.